This TCR beta chain was recovered during a study of blood T cells in healthy people across ages. The study's findings and limits: It was not possible, with unsorted PBMCs, to conclusively compare naive and antigen-experienced cells.

This clonotype has just a few counts. Its specificity is not known. With a J-beta primer mix and a sample-barcoded 5' primer, a second PCR ran about 6 to 11 cycles. One entry per CDR3 protein, called by TCRdb with MiXCR from the 5' RACE reads. The sample includes 550,000 to 600,000 distinct CDR3 sequences, 27% seen only once; the top ten take about 18%. The CDR3 is made up of 14 amino acids. The ends were cut back, 6 bases at V and 4 bases at J, with 12 bases in the middle. The V gene's germline CDR1 is MNHEY and CDR2 SVGAGI. The TCR comes from a woman between 65 and 79 years old in good health. Sequenced sample: blood. This rearrangement joins TRBV6-5 to TRBJ2-2; tentative D call: TRBD1 (6 bases). The CDR3 loop reads CASRRQALTGELFF. CDR3 in DNA: TGTGCCAGCAGACGACAGGCCCTCACCGGGGAGCTGTTTTTT.